This T cell receptor beta chain was documented in a study of cytomegalovirus exposure and HLA in healthy donors. Findings of the study overall: Excluded were some V segments that proved indistinguishable, including TRBV6-2 and TRBV6-3. It was reported in a later analysis that an Asian-associated ancestry cluster showed fewer N-insertions than the 666-donor mean.

The PCR used 60 Vbeta and 13 Jbeta primers. Profiling relied on immunoSEQ multiplex PCR, and the TCRdb table lists in-frame clones only, not all of them. This sample has 150,000 to 180,000 clones; 65% to 75% occur once, and the top ten carry about 2.6%. The V gene's germline CDR1 is SNHLY and CDR2 FYNNEI. V lost 6 bases, J lost 8 bases, and 14 bases stayed unmatched. The CDR3 has 16 residues. Comment on this clone: Antigen: not known.

The chain uses TRBV2 and TRBJ2-1; 9 positions agree with TRBD2. Sequenced material: PBMCs. This TCR derives from a man aged 18 to 35 in good health and CMV-seronegative. The CDR3 sequence is CASSRWAGGPGDEQFF. The CDR3, as DNA: TGTGCCAGCAGCCGTTGGGCGGGGGGGCCTGGGGATGAGCAGTTCTTC.